Given below is one T cell receptor (beta chain) in context. Its specificity is not known. These data belong to a study of radiation and T cells in renal cell carcinoma. Study-wide results and caveats: Pretreatment tumor biopsies were lacking, so baseline clonotypes are unknown. In blood, top tumor clones expanded by 2 weeks, shrinking by 4.

TCRdb's copy holds only in-frame clones and misses some; the assay was immunoSEQ multiplex PCR. The sample contains about 130,000 clones, more than 70% of which appear only once. As to time point: baseline pretreatment blood. Treatment here: 15 Gy SBRT to primary tumor, nephrectomy 4 weeks later. Blood was sampled at baseline, 2 weeks and 4 weeks after SBRT. The tumor was a clear cell renal cell carcinoma. J was trimmed by 0 bases and V by 5 bases; bases with no gene match: 4. The length of the CDR3 is 15 residues. Germline V lookup: CDR1 KGHSH, CDR2 LQKENI. The sequencing used blood, collected from a patient whose treatment included radiotherapy and nephrectomy. The V call is TRBV18, the J call TRBJ1-3; 7 nucleotides agree with TRBD1. The source is a woman between 45 and 60 years old with renal cell carcinoma. Here the CDR3 reads CASSARDSSGNTIYF. The CDR3 DNA reads as TGTGCCAGCTCAGCTCGGGACAGCTCTGGAAACACCATATATTTT.